These 20 T cell receptor beta chains were all obtained from the same sample, sequenced in a study of blood T cell repertoires in COVID-19. Data came from immunoSEQ multiplex PCR; TCRdb stores just in-frame clones and leaves some out. The data contain about 240,000 clones, roughly 86% of them seen just once; the ten biggest clones take up around 3%. Sequences were obtained from PBMCs or T cells enriched from blood (not recorded which). Source of these receptors: a woman aged 40 to 50 with acute COVID-19.

This clone was picked up many times. The sample holds other DNA sequences that translate to the same CDR3. This chain uses TRBV2 with TRBJ1-2; D gene uncertain. In germline, CDR1 is SNHLY, CDR2 FYNNEI. The CDR3 consists of 14 residues. V shed 4 bases and J shed 5 bases, with 14 bases lying between them. The CDR3 sequence: CASSVQVSAYGYTF. CDR3 coding DNA: TGTGCCAGCAGTGTTCAGGTCTCGGCATATGGCTACACCTTC.

This rearrangement joins TRBV30 to TRBJ2-5; 8 nucleotides agree with TRBD1. This CDR3 region has 16 residues. Germline values: CDR1 GTSNPN, CDR2 SVGIG (reference sequence). V trimming: 0 bases; J trimming: 2 bases; junction bases outside the gene matches: 8. CDR3 DNA sequence: TGTGCCTGGAGTGTACAGGGGGAGTTTGGTCAAGAGACCCAGTACTTC. Translating gives CAWSVQGEFGQETQYF.

This clone has just one count. This chain connects TRBV5-1 to TRBJ2-7, with 10 positions matching TRBD1. Germline V gene lookup returns CDR1 SGHRS and CDR2 YFSETQ. With V trimmed by 0 bases and J by 2 bases, 2 bases remained unmatched. The CDR3 loop spans 15 amino acids. The CDR3 DNA reads as TGCGCCAGCAGCTTGGGGGGGACAGGGGCCTACGAGCAGTACTTC. Translating gives CASSLGGTGAYEQYF.

Comment on this clone: Other DNA sequences in this sample translate to the same CDR3. The chain recombines TRBV5-1 with TRBJ2-5; perhaps TRBD2 as D (6 bases). This CDR3 has 14 residues. V lost 2 bases and J lost 1, with 9 bases in between. Germline V CDR1 and CDR2: SGHRS, YFSETQ. CDR3 protein: CASSLGGVQETQYF. The CDR3, as DNA: TGCGCCAGCAGCTTAGGCGGGGTCCAAGAGACCCAGTACTTC.

V usage is TRBV5-1 and J usage is TRBJ2-5, with a tentative D call TRBD1 (6 bases). The CDR3 has 15 amino acids. V lost 1 base, J lost 5 bases, and 15 bases lay in between. The germline V gene has CDR1 SGHRS and CDR2 YFSETQ. The CDR3 nucleotides are TGCGCCAGCAGCTTGTCGGCTGGGGGCGGGGAGACCCAGTACTTC. It codes for CASSLSAGGGETQYF.

The chain employs TRBV7-8 and TRBJ2-7; maybe TRBD2 (5 bases). Germline CDR1 is SGHVS and CDR2 is FQNEAQ. V dropped 0 bases and J dropped 2 bases, with 11 bases sitting between them. This CDR3 comprises 15 residues. DNA for the CDR3: TGTGCCAGCAGCTTAGCGGTCGGGGATACCTACGAGCAGTACTTC. Translating it yields CASSLAVGDTYEQYF.

The CDR3 protein is CASNRGLSSGNTIYF. The CDR3 DNA follows: TGTGCCAGCAACAGAGGGCTGAGCTCTGGAAACACCATATATTTT. The chain combines TRBV5-6 with TRBJ1-3; D ambiguous. The CDR3 runs 15 residues. Germline V CDR1 and CDR2: SGHDT, YYEEEE. Trimming shortened V by 6 bases and J by 0 bases, and 13 bases separated the two germline ends.

The chain uses TRBV19 and TRBJ2-1; 8 bases are shared with TRBD1. Germline V gene lookup returns CDR1 LNHDA and CDR2 SQIVND (reference sequence). CDR3 length: 16 amino acids. The junction had 10 bases not matched to a gene; V was cut back by 2 bases and J by 7 bases. As DNA, the CDR3 is TGTGCCAGTAGTATAAATGCGGCGGACAGGGAAAATGAGCAGTTCTTC. It is translated as CASSINAADRENEQFF.

This chain links TRBV5-1 with TRBJ2-3; D is uncertain. The CDR3 covers 15 residues. CDR1 SGHRS and CDR2 YFSETQ come from the germline V gene. Trimming left V 4 bases short and J 0 bases short, with 12 bases between. Written as DNA, the CDR3 is TGCGCCAGCAGCCTACTATCATCTAGCACAGATACGCAGTATTTT. Translating gives CASSLLSSSTDTQYF.

The V and J genes are TRBV18 and TRBJ1-5; TRBD1 aligns across 8 bases. The V gene end was trimmed by 3 bases and the J gene end by 2 bases; junction bases not matched to a gene: 3. This CDR3 is 15 amino acids long. The germline V gene has CDR1 KGHSH and CDR2 LQKENI. The DNA of the CDR3 is TGTGCCAGCTCACCGACAGGGGATGGCAATCAGCCCCAGCATTTT. Translated: CASSPTGDGNQPQHF.

The rearrangement uses TRBV5-1 and TRBJ2-5; TRBD1 might be the D (5 bases). The CDR3 consists of 16 residues. Germline CDR1 is SGHRS and CDR2 is YFSETQ. V lost 1 base and J 2 bases, leaving 15 bases between the germline ends. DNA for the CDR3: TGCGCCAGCAGCTTGAGTCCCCCAGGGCTACAAGAGACCCAGTACTTC. Translated: CASSLSPPGLQETQYF.

The table lists this clone with a few counts. The V and J genes are TRBV10-1 and TRBJ1-1, with D possibly TRBD1 on 6 matching bases. The CDR3 is 13 amino acids. Germline lookup yields CDR1 WNHNN and CDR2 SYGVQD (reference sequence). V was trimmed by 2 bases and J by 3 bases, leaving 7 bases between them. CDR3 in DNA: TGCGCCAGCAGTGAGAACAGGGACACTGAAGCTTTCTTT. Translation gives CASSENRDTEAFF.

The chain carries TRBV7-3 and TRBJ1-2; 11 bases fit TRBD1. Looked up from germline, CDR1 is SGHTA and CDR2 is FQGTGA. This CDR3 region has 14 residues. V shed 3 bases, J shed 3 bases, and the junction held 0 bases outside the gene matches. The CDR3 sequence: CASSLGQGDYGYTF. The CDR3 bases are TGTGCCAGCAGCTTGGGACAGGGGGACTATGGCTACACCTTC.

The chain's CDR3 is CASSPRTGLTYEQYF. In DNA, the CDR3 is TGTGCCAGCAGCCCTAGGACGGGACTGACCTACGAGCAGTACTTC. The chain joins TRBV5-4 to TRBJ2-7; weak D call: TRBD2 (6 bases). V lost 4 bases and J 2 bases, leaving 16 bases between the germline ends. The CDR3 length is 15 residues. CDR1 and CDR2 (germline): SGHNT, YYREEE (reference sequence).

This clone appeared a single time. V and J are TRBV14 and TRBJ2-7, with TRBD2 matching over 14 bases. V dropped 0 bases and J dropped 6; count of bases not matched to a gene: 1. The germline gives CDR1 SGHDN, CDR2 FVKESK. The CDR3 has 15 residues. This chain's CDR3 is CASSQEGLAGVEQYF. The CDR3 coding sequence is TGTGCCAGCAGCCAAGAGGGACTAGCGGGAGTCGAGCAGTACTTC. Full variable domain (outside the CDR3, taken from reference TRBV14 and TRBJ2-7): EAGVTQFPSHSVIEKGQTVTLRCDPISGHDNLYWYRRVMGKEIKFLLHFVKESKQDESGMPNNRFLAERTGGTYSTLKVQPAELEDSGVYFCASSQEGLAGVEQYFGPGTRLTVT.

This clone was detected once. The CDR3 nucleotides are TGTGCCAGCAGCGTCACTAGCGGGAGGATGAATGAGCAGTTCTTC. It codes for CASSVTSGRMNEQFF. This chain uses TRBV5-4 with TRBJ2-1; 12 nucleotides agree with TRBD2. The CDR3 is made up of 15 amino acids. The V gene end was trimmed by 4 bases and the J gene end by 7 bases; junction bases not matched to a gene: 6. The germline gives CDR1 SGHNT, CDR2 YYREEE (reference sequence).

The chain carries TRBV19 and TRBJ1-2, with TRBD1 matching 8 bases. The V segment lost 11 bases and the J segment 5 bases; nucleotides outside the gene matches: 4. Germline-derived CDR1 and CDR2 are LNHDA and SQIVND (reference sequence). CDR3 length equals 11 residues. CDR3 amino acids: CAGQGVYGYTF. The CDR3, as DNA: TGTGCCGGACAGGGAGTTTATGGCTACACCTTC.

This clone was counted a single time. The V and J genes are TRBV6-5 and TRBJ1-4, with TRBD1 identical over 8 bases. The CDR3 has 16 amino acids. From germline, CDR1 is MNHEY and CDR2 SVGAGI. After removal of 2 bases from V and 5 bases from J, the junction contained 7 bases not matched to a gene. This chain's CDR3 is CASSYTWDRPNEKLFF. The CDR3 DNA sequence: TGTGCCAGCAGTTACACCTGGGACAGGCCGAATGAAAAACTGTTTTTT.

This clone has a single count. CDR3 DNA: TGTGCCAGCAGCGCCGAACTCCGGGACAGGGGATACAATGAGCAGTTCTTC. Protein: CASSAELRDRGYNEQFF. The chain recombines TRBV9 with TRBJ2-1; 10 positions agree with TRBD1. Losses at the gene ends were 3 bases for V and 4 bases for J; bases not matched to a gene: 10. The length of the CDR3 is 17 residues. Germline loops: CDR1 SGDLS, CDR2 YYNGEE.

This clone was counted at least ten times. Written as DNA, the CDR3 is TGCGCCAGCAGCTTTGACAGGGCCAAAAACATTCAGTACTTC. Translation gives CASSFDRAKNIQYF. The chain links TRBV5-1 to TRBJ2-4; perhaps TRBD1 as D (6 bases). CDR3 length: 14 amino acids. Trimming left V 2 bases short and J 1 base short, with 7 bases between. The V gene's germline CDR1 is SGHRS and CDR2 YFSETQ.